The present TCR beta chain was sequenced within a study of OX40 agonist ivuxolimab in advanced cancers. The length of the CDR3 is 11 residues. Deletions cut 2 bases from V and 14 bases from J, with 10 bases between. Germline V gene sequence: CDR1 SNHLY, CDR2 FYNNEI. The repertoire was sequenced with immunoSEQ multiplex PCR; TCRdb's copy has only in-frame clones and lacks some. The profile shows 35,000 to 45,000 clones, roughly 84% of them singletons. Sequencing was performed on CD4+ or CD8+ T cells sorted from blood, taken in a trial of the OX40 agonist ivuxolimab. This sequence was found in an adult with an advanced solid tumor such as melanoma, head and neck, liver or kidney cancer. This chain joins TRBV2 and TRBJ2-1; tentatively, D is TRBD1 (5 bases). The CDR3 spells CASSESRVEFF. CDR3 coding DNA: TGTGCCAGCAGTGAATCCAGGGTTGAGTTCTTC.